The 32 T cell receptor beta chains reported below all come from one sample, sequenced in a study of CXCR3-negative and CXCR3-positive naive CD8 T cells. UMI-labeled 5' RACE TRB cDNA libraries were prepared from the cells. TCRdb reanalyzed the 5' RACE reads, giving one entry per CDR3 protein sequence and no DNA. The table for this sample gives 75,000 or so distinct CDR3 sequences. The sample comprised naive CXCR3- CD8+ T cells from blood. The subset denotes: CD45RO-CCR7+CD27+CD95- naive CD8+ T cells lacking CXCR3 (TNR3-). The receptors shown here come from a human donor in good health. Some clones in this sample may be carry-over from other donors' samples.

The chain uses TRBV28 and TRBJ2-1; as DNA is missing, the TRBD2 call by TCRdb cannot be tested. CDR1 is MDHEN and CDR2 is SYDVKM in the germline V gene. CDR3 length: 13 residues. CDR3 protein: CASRAGEEGEQFF.

The chain uses TRBV20-1 and TRBJ2-3; the D call from TCRdb, TRBD1, cannot be confirmed without DNA. CDR1 and CDR2 (germline): DFQATT, SNEGSKA (reference sequence). There are 12 residues in the CDR3. The CDR3 is CSASGISDTQYF.

The chain carries TRBV9 and TRBJ2-7. This CDR3 has 14 residues. The germline CDR1 and CDR2 sequences are SGDLS and YYNGEE. The CDR3 loop reads CASSLIAGPSEQYF.

The chain links TRBV7-9 to TRBJ2-4; TCRdb's D call, TRBD1, is unchecked because there is no DNA. CDR1 SEHNR and CDR2 FQNEAQ come from the germline V gene (reference sequence). The CDR3 consists of 16 residues. CDR3 loop: CASSRQGPLAKNIQYF.

CDR3 loop: CASRFETSGYNEQFF. The chain is built from TRBV5-1 and TRBJ2-1; TCRdb's D gene call, TRBD2, goes unchecked for lack of DNA. The germline V gene encodes CDR1 SGHRS and CDR2 YFSETQ. CDR3 length: 15 residues.

The chain employs TRBV12-3 or TRBV12-4 and TRBJ2-7; the D call of TRBD1 rests on TCRdb alone, since no DNA is present to check it. The CDR3 consists of 14 residues. This CDR3 reads CASSFFTGEREQYF.

The V and J genes are TRBV6-5 and TRBJ2-2; the D call of TRBD2 rests on TCRdb alone, since no DNA is present to check it. The CDR3 consists of 17 residues. Germline assignment: CDR1 MNHEY and CDR2 SVGAGI. The CDR3: CASRYLVVAGNTGELFF.

This sequence joins TRBV7-6 and TRBJ2-7. CDR1 SGHVS and CDR2 FNYEAQ come from the germline V gene. CDR3 length: 11 residues. The chain's CDR3 is CASTNSVEQYF. Using reference TRBV7-6 and TRBJ2-7 for the parts outside the CDR3, the full variable domain is GAGVSQSPRYKVTKRGQDVALRCDPISGHVSLYWYRQALGQGPEFLTYFNYEAQQDKSGLPNDRFSAERPEGSISTLTIQRTEQRDSAMYRCASTNSVEQYFGPGTRLTVT.

This chain joins TRBV29-1 and TRBJ2-7; TCRdb indicates TRBD1, and absent DNA this call remains unverified. Germline CDR1 SQVTM, CDR2 ANQGSEA. The CDR3 loop spans 15 amino acids. The CDR3: CSVEFAGSSSYEQYF.

The chain is built from TRBV9 and TRBJ2-1; TCRdb returns TRBD1, unconfirmable since there is no DNA. This CDR3 spans 16 amino acids. Germline CDR1 SGDLS, CDR2 YYNGEE. The CDR3 sequence: CASSVGGAVSYNEQFF.

The chain links TRBV5-1 to TRBJ1-2; as DNA is missing, the TRBD1 call by TCRdb cannot be tested. Germline V gene lookup returns CDR1 SGHRS and CDR2 YFSETQ. The CDR3 consists of 15 residues. CDR3 loop: CASSLGETGSYGYTF. The entire variable domain, with the rest obtained from reference TRBV5-1 and TRBJ1-2, is as follows: KAGVTQTPRYLIKTRGQQVTLSCSPISGHRSVSWYQQTPGQGLQFLFEYFSETQRNKGNFPGRFSGRQFSNSRSEMNVSTLELGDSALYLCASSLGETGSYGYTFGSGTRLTVV.

The rearrangement uses TRBV14 and TRBJ2-7; TCRdb's assignment of TRBD2 cannot be checked, as there is no DNA. Germline CDR1 SGHDN, CDR2 FVKESK. CDR3 size: 15 residues. CDR3 in amino acids: CASSPPTSGPYEQYF.

The rearrangement joins TRBV29-1 to TRBJ2-2; TCRdb's D call of TRBD2 is untestable without DNA. The CDR3 is 14 residues long. Germline V CDR1 and CDR2: SQVTM, ANQGSEA. The CDR3 here is CSVEDRALNGELFF.

This sequence joins TRBV6-6 and TRBJ2-7; TCRdb lists TRBD1, though no DNA is available to test this call. This CDR3 has 16 residues. Germline CDR1 and CDR2: MNHNY and SVGAGI (reference sequence). This CDR3 reads CASSYSPDRVSYEQYF.

This chain uses TRBV7-2 with TRBJ2-1. This CDR3 has 14 residues. Germline loops: CDR1 SGHTA, CDR2 FQGNSA. CDR3 loop: CASSLGAVYNEQFF.

V is TRBV27 and J is TRBJ1-2. The CDR3 extends over 13 amino acids. Per germline, CDR1 MNHEY and CDR2 SMNVEV (reference sequence). This CDR3 reads CASSLSGEGEYTF.

The chain is built from TRBV12-3 or TRBV12-4 and TRBJ2-2; TCRdb reports TRBD1, a call that lacks DNA to check it against. The CDR3 is 17 residues long. The CDR3 sequence is CASSSPWTGENTGELFF.

The chain joins TRBV7-7 to TRBJ1-1. The CDR3 covers 13 residues. From germline, CDR1 is SSHAT and CDR2 FNYEAQ (reference sequence). The CDR3 sequence is CASSPGPGTEAFF.

The chain employs TRBV7-2 and TRBJ2-1; TCRdb designates TRBD2, a call that cannot be tested without DNA. The CDR3 spans 16 residues. Germline V gene lookup returns CDR1 SGHTA and CDR2 FQGNSA. This chain's CDR3 is CASSSGLAGVWNEQFF.

The chain employs TRBV6-5 and TRBJ2-7; the D call of TRBD1 rests on TCRdb alone, since no DNA is present to check it. This CDR3 region has 14 residues. Germline CDR1 and CDR2: MNHEY and SVGAGI. This chain's CDR3 is CASSYGQGTYEQYF.

The chain is built from TRBV7-2 and TRBJ1-5. Germline values: CDR1 SGHTA, CDR2 FQGNSA. CDR3 size: 12 residues. The CDR3 sequence is CASSLASQPQHF.

The rearrangement links TRBV3-1 to TRBJ2-3; TCRdb lists TRBD2, though no DNA is available to test this call. The CDR3 has 15 residues. Germline V gene sequence: CDR1 LGHDT, CDR2 YNNKEL (reference sequence). The CDR3: CASSAWTSSTDTQYF.

This rearrangement joins TRBV14 to TRBJ2-7; TCRdb returns TRBD1, unconfirmable since there is no DNA. Germline assignment: CDR1 SGHDN and CDR2 FVKESK. The CDR3 is made up of 16 amino acids. CDR3 region: CASSQDYRTGNYEQYF. Using reference TRBV14 and TRBJ2-7 for the parts outside the CDR3, the full variable domain is EAGVTQFPSHSVIEKGQTVTLRCDPISGHDNLYWYRRVMGKEIKFLLHFVKESKQDESGMPNNRFLAERTGGTYSTLKVQPAELEDSGVYFCASSQDYRTGNYEQYFGPGTRLTVT.

V gene TRBV15 combines with J gene TRBJ2-3. Germline assignment: CDR1 LNHNV and CDR2 YYDKDF (reference sequence). The CDR3 consists of 14 residues. CDR3 amino acids: CATSSTPFTDTQYF.

This chain links TRBV7-2 with TRBJ2-7; TCRdb indicates TRBD2, and absent DNA this call remains unverified. This CDR3 spans 14 amino acids. The germline CDR1 and CDR2 sequences are SGHTA and FQGNSA. CDR3 sequence reads: CASSRLAGGDEQYF.

The chain has TRBV9 and TRBJ2-1; TCRdb selects TRBD2, and the lack of DNA leaves this call unchecked. Germline assignment: CDR1 SGDLS and CDR2 YYNGEE. The CDR3 is 15 residues long. CDR3: CASSPGGDIYNEQFF.

V is TRBV10-3 and J is TRBJ2-1; TCRdb gives TRBD2 as the D gene, but with no DNA this cannot be confirmed. Germline CDR1 is ENHRY and CDR2 is SYGVKD. The CDR3 covers 16 residues. Here the CDR3 reads CAISDSLAGGPDEQFF.

This chain uses TRBV12-3 or TRBV12-4 with TRBJ2-1; TCRdb proposes TRBD2, but this gene call is untestable without DNA. This CDR3 is 15 amino acids long. This CDR3 reads CATQGTSGWYNEQFF.

The CDR3 region is CASSTDERLGYTF. The V gene is TRBV12-3 or TRBV12-4, the J gene TRBJ1-2. This CDR3 has 13 amino acids.

The J gene is TRBJ1-5, the V gene TRBV4-1. CDR1 is MGHRA and CDR2 is YSYEKL in the germline V gene. The CDR3 is 15 residues long. The CDR3 is CASSQEGNSNQPQHF.

V and J are TRBV7-2 and TRBJ2-7. The CDR3 totals 13 residues. CDR1 and CDR2 (germline): SGHTA, FQGNSA. The CDR3: CASREGGTYEQYF.

The chain couples TRBV20-1 to TRBJ2-1; the TCRdb D gene call, TRBD2, has no DNA to confirm it. The CDR3 has 20 residues. CDR1 DFQATT and CDR2 SNEGSKA come from the germline V gene (reference sequence). The CDR3 here is CSARDQWGLAGVSSYNEQFF.